These 6 T cell receptor beta chains share one sample of origin, sequenced in a study of control samples from healthy donors and cancer patients (dated by TCRdb to about 2020). The library relied on the immunoSEQ multiplex PCR assay. In its TCRdb copy, this immuneACCESS table keeps in-frame sequences only and misses some clones. Where compared with another copy, unresolved V genes explain less than half of these, and the others have no known cause. Recorded for this sample are about 96,000 clones; 85% to 95% of them occurred a single time. The ten largest clones represent around 8.2% of the sample. The sequencing input was blood. These receptors came from a man between 18 and 35 years old in good health.

In its sample, this clone was seen once. This rearrangement joins TRBV30 to TRBJ1-2; unclear D gene. Between the trimmed V and J ends, which lost 4 bases and 7 bases, there was a span of 10 bases. This CDR3 has 11 amino acids. Germline values: CDR1 GTSNPN, CDR2 SVGIG (reference sequence). DNA for the CDR3: TGTGCCTGGACCCGGGCGAGTGGCTACACCTTC. This encodes CAWTRASGYTF.

This clone was observed once. The genes are TRBV11-2 and TRBJ2-2; 8 bases match TRBD1. This CDR3 region has 15 residues. CDR1 SGHAT and CDR2 FQNNGV come from the germline V gene. Trimming cost V 5 bases and J 4 bases; bases outside gene matches: 6. The CDR3 loop is CASSLKGQGTGELFF. Written as DNA, the CDR3 is TGTGCCAGCAGCCTCAAAGGACAGGGCACCGGGGAGCTGTTTTTT.

The chain uses TRBV12-3 or TRBV12-4 and TRBJ1-2; unclear D gene. CDR3 size: 12 residues. Between the trimmed V and J ends, which lost 2 bases and 4 bases, there was a span of 5 bases. In DNA, the CDR3 is TGTGCCAGCAGTTTAAGTAGCTATGGCTACACCTTC. This sequence encodes CASSLSSYGYTF.

The chain has TRBV5-1 and TRBJ1-3; D call uncertain. Germline-derived CDR1 and CDR2 are SGHRS and YFSETQ. The CDR3 consists of 15 residues. V was shortened by 4 bases and J by 4 bases, with 15 bases between the two germline ends. The CDR3 nucleotides read TGCGCCAGCAGCCGTAGGCAGGCTGACGGAAACACCATATATTTT. It encodes CASSRRQADGNTIYF. The full variable domain, with the rest looked up from reference TRBV5-1 and TRBJ1-3, is KAGVTQTPRYLIKTRGQQVTLSCSPISGHRSVSWYQQTPGQGLQFLFEYFSETQRNKGNFPGRFSGRQFSNSRSEMNVSTLELGDSALYLCASSRRQADGNTIYFGEGSWLTVV.

The V and J genes are TRBV19 and TRBJ1-1; D possibly corresponds to TRBD1 (5 bases). The CDR3 has 12 residues. CDR1 and CDR2 (germline): LNHDA, SQIVND (reference sequence). Trimming removed 6 bases from V and 2 bases from J, with 7 bases in between. As DNA, the CDR3 is TGTGCCAGTAGCACAGGTAACACTGAAGCTTTCTTT. Amino acids: CASSTGNTEAFF.

To note about this clone: The sample contains more than one DNA sequence encoding this CDR3. The chain couples TRBV3-1 (or the pseudogene TRBV3-2) to TRBJ1-1; D uncertain. The CDR3 runs to 14 residues. Germline loops: CDR1 LGHDT, CDR2 YNNKEL (reference sequence). With 0 bases removed from V and 1 base from J, the gap between germline ends came to 6 bases. CDR3 in amino acids: CASSQDRGNTEAFF. In DNA, the CDR3 is TGTGCCAGCAGCCAAGATCGGGGGAACACTGAAGCTTTCTTT.